The 21 T cell receptor beta chains presented below share a single source sample, sequenced in a study of cytomegalovirus exposure and HLA in healthy donors. Primers included in the PCR were 60 Vbeta and 13 Jbeta primers. Profiled with immunoSEQ multiplex PCR; TCRdb holds only in-frame clones, not every one. The table includes fewer than 120,000 clones, around 84% detected once. The sequencing sample was made of PBMCs. The receptors shown here come from a woman aged 25 to 39 in good health and CMV-seronegative.

This rearrangement joins TRBV29-1 to TRBJ1-5, with a weak D call TRBD1 (6 bases). Germline CDR1 reads SQVTM; CDR2 reads ANQGSEA. Trimming removed 5 bases from V and 5 bases from J, with 13 bases in between. This CDR3 region has 13 residues. CDR3 sequence: CSVSFGTYQPQHF. CDR3 nucleotides: TGCAGCGTTAGTTTTGGGACATATCAGCCCCAGCATTTT.

Only one count was recorded for this clone. The rearrangement links TRBV27 to TRBJ2-7; tentative D call: TRBD2 (6 bases). Trimming shortened V by 0 bases and J by 2 bases, and 11 bases separated the two germline ends. Germline-derived CDR1 and CDR2 are MNHEY and SMNVEV (reference sequence). There are 15 residues in the CDR3. The CDR3 nucleotides are TGTGCCAGCAGTTTATCGCCCGGGGGTACCTACGAGCAGTACTTC. Translation: CASSLSPGGTYEQYF.

The V call is TRBV29-1, the J call TRBJ2-7; TRBD1 aligns across 7 bases. The V gene end was trimmed by 0 bases and the J gene end by 4 bases; junction bases not matched to a gene: 12. This CDR3 has 16 amino acids. Germline assignment: CDR1 SQVTM and CDR2 ANQGSEA. CDR3 region: CSVEDADRSGAYEQYF. Here the CDR3 DNA reads TGCAGCGTTGAAGATGCGGACAGGTCAGGGGCGTACGAGCAGTACTTC.

This rearrangement joins TRBV7-8 to TRBJ1-4, with 7 positions matching TRBD1. J lost 0 bases, V lost 5 bases, and 6 bases had no gene match. The CDR3 runs 16 residues. Germline CDR1 is SGHVS and CDR2 is FQNEAQ. The CDR3 DNA reads TGTGCCAGCAGCGCACAGGGGATTGCAACTAATGAAAAACTGTTTTTT. Its protein product is CASSAQGIATNEKLFF.

This clone showed up just a few times. The genes are TRBV6-1 and TRBJ1-5, with D perhaps matching TRBD1 (5 bases). Deletions cut 1 base from V and 2 bases from J, with 12 bases between. CDR1 and CDR2 (germline): MNHNS, SASEGT. This CDR3 is built from 16 residues. In nucleotides, the CDR3 is TGTGCCAGCAGTGAAGAGGAAGGGGCAGGCAATCAGCCCCAGCATTTT. This codes for CASSEEEGAGNQPQHF.

This clone appeared a few times. J is TRBJ1-5 and V is TRBV7-6, with D unresolved. Germline V gene data show CDR1 as SGHVS and CDR2 as FNYEAQ. This CDR3 spans 13 amino acids. The V end was cut by 0 bases, the J end by 5 bases, with 5 bases between. The CDR3 loop is CASSLATDQPQHF. CDR3 sequence (DNA): TGTGCCAGCAGCTTAGCTACAGATCAGCCCCAGCATTTT.

The CDR3 protein is CASRFTGGEQYF. CDR3 sequence (DNA): TGTGCAAGTCGCTTTACAGGGGGCGAGCAGTACTTC. The chain combines TRBV12-2 with TRBJ2-7; the D call of TRBD1 is as the table states it, not checked on the DNA. TRBV12-2 is a pseudogene. The CDR3 totals 12 residues.

V usage is TRBV7-6 and J usage is TRBJ1-2; D remains ambiguous. The V and J ends lost 0 bases and 5 bases respectively, with 16 bases between them. This CDR3 comprises 16 residues. CDR1 is SGHVS, CDR2 FNYEAQ, per germline. The CDR3 DNA follows: TGTGCCAGCAGCTTAGCGGAGGAAGGGAGCTGGTATGGCTACACCTTC. This sequence encodes CASSLAEEGSWYGYTF.

The chain is built from TRBV2 and TRBJ2-7, with a tentative D call TRBD1 (6 bases). The CDR3 has 16 amino acids. Looked up from germline, CDR1 is SNHLY and CDR2 is FYNNEI. V lost 6 bases to trimming and J lost 0 bases, with 18 bases between them. The CDR3 region has the DNA TGTGCCAGCAGGGAAATGAGGACAGAGAGCTCCTACGAGCAGTACTTC. Its translation is CASREMRTESSYEQYF.

The gene calls are TRBV4-2 and TRBJ1-2; 7 bases agree with TRBD1. CDR1 LGHNA and CDR2 YNFKEQ come from the germline V gene. V gave up 0 bases and J gave up 4 bases; unmatched junction bases: 11. The CDR3 sequence is 17 residues long. CDR3 sequence reads: CASSQENPVPGGYGYTF. CDR3 DNA sequence: TGTGCCAGCAGCCAAGAAAATCCAGTTCCAGGGGGCTATGGCTACACCTTC.

The chain employs TRBV4-2 and TRBJ2-2; 11 nucleotides line up with TRBD1. V dropped 4 bases and J dropped 4; count of bases not matched to a gene: 2. Germline loops: CDR1 LGHNA, CDR2 YNFKEQ. The CDR3 is 15 residues long. CDR3: CASSRGQGATGELFF. CDR3 nucleotide sequence: TGTGCCAGCAGCCGAGGACAGGGGGCCACCGGGGAGCTGTTTTTT.

This clone occurred a few times. The rearrangement uses TRBV25-1 and TRBJ2-1, with D possibly matching TRBD1 (6 bases). CDR3 length: 16 residues. V lost 2 bases and J 4 bases, leaving 15 bases between the germline ends. Germline loops: CDR1 MGHDK, CDR2 SYGVNS. The CDR3 DNA reads TGTGCCAGCAGTGAAGCGGGCTGGGGGCTTTACAATGAGCAGTTCTTC. Its translation: CASSEAGWGLYNEQFF. The full variable domain, rest sourced from reference TRBV25-1 and TRBJ2-1, is EADIYQTPRYLVIGTGKKITLECSQTMGHDKMYWYQQDPGMELHLIHYSYGVNSTEKGDLSSESTVSRIRTEHFPLTLESARPSHTSQYLCASSEAGWGLYNEQFFGPGTRLTVL.

V is TRBV28 and J is TRBJ1-4; 7 bases align to TRBD1. J gave up 4 bases and V 6 bases, and 8 bases lay outside the gene matches. CDR1 and CDR2 (germline): MDHEN, SYDVKM. The CDR3 is made up of 15 amino acids. The CDR3 coding sequence is TGTGCCAGCAGCGAAGGGGGCAGCCTTAATGAAAAACTGTTTTTT. Protein product: CASSEGGSLNEKLFF.

This clone was seen a handful of times. The gene calls are TRBV5-1 and TRBJ2-1, with a weak D call TRBD1 (7 bases). This CDR3 is 17 amino acids long. V lost 4 bases, J lost 6 bases, and 23 bases lay in between. Per the germline V gene, CDR1 is SGHRS and CDR2 is YFSETQ. DNA for the CDR3: TGCGCCAGCAGCCGGACGACAGGGATTAGCGGTCGCAATGAGCAGTTCTTC. Translating it yields CASSRTTGISGRNEQFF.

This clone has a handful of counts. The chain recombines TRBV7-9 with TRBJ1-3, with a tentative D call TRBD1 (5 bases). Trimming took 0 bases from V and 6 from J, leaving 9 bases between them. CDR3 length equals 14 residues. CDR1 is SEHNR, CDR2 FQNEAQ, per germline (reference sequence). Here the CDR3 reads CASSLAPGLNTIYF. CDR3 DNA: TGTGCCAGCAGCTTAGCTCCAGGGCTAAACACCATATATTTT.

The V call is TRBV18, the J call TRBJ1-2; possibly TRBD1 for D (5 bases). V was pared by 3 bases and J by 4 bases, with 18 bases between. Germline V gene sequence: CDR1 KGHSH, CDR2 LQKENI. There are 16 residues in the CDR3. CDR3 amino acids: CASSPGGSLGSYGYTF. For the CDR3, the DNA is TGTGCCAGCTCACCGGGGGGGTCGCTCGGCTCCTATGGCTACACCTTC.

CDR3: CASSLAGAGGSPLHF. The CDR3 nucleotides are TGTGCCAGCAGCCTGGCGGGGGCCGGGGGATCACCCCTCCACTTT. The chain has TRBV7-3 and TRBJ1-6; weak D call: TRBD1 (6 bases). Trimming pared 5 bases from V and 10 bases from J, leaving 18 bases between. The length of the CDR3 is 15 residues. The germline V gene has CDR1 SGHTA and CDR2 FQGTGA. Based on the CDR3 plus reference TRBV7-3 and TRBJ1-6, the full variable domain is GAGVSQTPSNKVTEKGKYVELRCDPISGHTALYWYRQSLGQGPEFLIYFQGTGAADDSGLPNDRFFAVRPEGSVSTLKIQRTERGDSAVYLCASSLAGAGGSPLHFGNGTRLTVT.

This chain links TRBV28 with TRBJ1-1; no definite D call. CDR1 MDHEN and CDR2 SYDVKM come from the germline V gene. Trimming cost V 2 bases and J 5 bases, with 9 bases left between them. The CDR3 extends over 13 amino acids. The CDR3 region is CASSLTGGTEAFF. The CDR3 coding sequence is TGTGCCAGCAGTTTAACGGGAGGTACTGAAGCTTTCTTT.

The gene calls are TRBV19 and TRBJ1-1, with D perhaps TRBD1 (6 bases). V shed 8 bases and J shed 2 bases, with 9 bases lying between them. CDR3 length: 12 amino acids. CDR1 and CDR2 from the germline V gene are LNHDA and SQIVND (reference sequence). CDR3 sequence (DNA): TGTGCCAGTGGACAGAAAAACACTGAAGCTTTCTTT. Protein: CASGQKNTEAFF.

The sample holds a few counts of this clone. V usage is TRBV5-8 and J usage is TRBJ2-5, with TRBD1 as a possible D gene (5 bases). Germline V lookup: CDR1 SGHTS, CDR2 YDEGEE. This CDR3 is 16 amino acids long. V was shortened by 0 bases and J by 2 bases, with 14 bases between the two germline ends. This CDR3 is CASSLDLGRVQETQYF. In DNA, the CDR3 is TGTGCCAGCAGCTTGGATTTGGGCAGGGTGCAAGAGACCCAGTACTTC.

The chain recombines TRBV5-1 with TRBJ2-7; TRBD1 aligns across 8 bases. Germline loops: CDR1 SGHRS, CDR2 YFSETQ. The CDR3 loop spans 15 amino acids. V lost 1 base to trimming and J lost 4 bases; unmatched junction nucleotides: 7. This CDR3 reads CASSLYWTGTYEQYF. The CDR3 bases are TGCGCCAGCAGCTTGTATTGGACAGGGACGTACGAGCAGTACTTC.